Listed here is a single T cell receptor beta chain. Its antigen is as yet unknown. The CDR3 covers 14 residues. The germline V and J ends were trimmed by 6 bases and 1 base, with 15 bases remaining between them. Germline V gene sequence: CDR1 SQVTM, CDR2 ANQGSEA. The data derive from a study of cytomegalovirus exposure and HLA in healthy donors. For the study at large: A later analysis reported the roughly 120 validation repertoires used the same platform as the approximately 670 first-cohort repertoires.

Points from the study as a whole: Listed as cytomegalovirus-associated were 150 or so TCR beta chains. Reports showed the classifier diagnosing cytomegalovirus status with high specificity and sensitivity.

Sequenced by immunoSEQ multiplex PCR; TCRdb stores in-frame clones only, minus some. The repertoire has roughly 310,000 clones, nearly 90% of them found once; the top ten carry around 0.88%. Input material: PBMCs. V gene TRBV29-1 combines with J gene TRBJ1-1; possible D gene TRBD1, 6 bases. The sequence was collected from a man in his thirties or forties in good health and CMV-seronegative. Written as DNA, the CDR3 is TGCAGCGTAGAACACCTACAGGGGAACACTGAAGCTTTCTTT. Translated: CSVEHLQGNTEAFF.